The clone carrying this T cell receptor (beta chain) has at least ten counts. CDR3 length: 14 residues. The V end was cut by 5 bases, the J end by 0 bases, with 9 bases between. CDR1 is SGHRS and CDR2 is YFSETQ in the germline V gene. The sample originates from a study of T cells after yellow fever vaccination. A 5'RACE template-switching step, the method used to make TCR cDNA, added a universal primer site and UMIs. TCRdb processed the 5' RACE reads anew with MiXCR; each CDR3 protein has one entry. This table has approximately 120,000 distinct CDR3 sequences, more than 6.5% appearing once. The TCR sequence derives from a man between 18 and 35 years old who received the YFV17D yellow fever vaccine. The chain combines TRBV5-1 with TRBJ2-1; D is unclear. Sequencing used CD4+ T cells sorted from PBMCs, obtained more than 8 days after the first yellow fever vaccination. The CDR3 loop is CASRVFSSYNEQFF. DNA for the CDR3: TGCGCCAGCAGGGTCTTCAGCTCCTACAATGAGCAGTTCTTC.